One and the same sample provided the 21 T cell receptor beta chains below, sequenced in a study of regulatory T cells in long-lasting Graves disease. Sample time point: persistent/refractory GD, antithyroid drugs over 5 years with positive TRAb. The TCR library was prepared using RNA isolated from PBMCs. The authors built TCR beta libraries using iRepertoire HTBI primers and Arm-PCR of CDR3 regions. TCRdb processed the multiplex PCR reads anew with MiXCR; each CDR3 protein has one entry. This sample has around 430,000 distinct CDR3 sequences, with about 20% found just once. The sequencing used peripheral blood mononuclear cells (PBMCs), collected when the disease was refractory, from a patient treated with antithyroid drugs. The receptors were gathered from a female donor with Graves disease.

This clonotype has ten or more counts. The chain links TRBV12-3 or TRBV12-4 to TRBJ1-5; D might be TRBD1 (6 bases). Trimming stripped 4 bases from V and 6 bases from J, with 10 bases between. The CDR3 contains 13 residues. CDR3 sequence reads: CASSSTGFQPQHF. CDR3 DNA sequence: TGTGCCAGCAGTTCCACAGGGTTTCAGCCCCAGCATTTT.

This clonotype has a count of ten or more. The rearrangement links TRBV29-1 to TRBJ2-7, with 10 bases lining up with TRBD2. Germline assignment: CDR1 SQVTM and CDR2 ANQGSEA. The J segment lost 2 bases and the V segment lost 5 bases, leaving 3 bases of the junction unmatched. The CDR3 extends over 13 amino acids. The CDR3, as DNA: TGCAGCGTTATAGCGGGGGGACCCTACGAGCAGTACTTC. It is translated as CSVIAGGPYEQYF.

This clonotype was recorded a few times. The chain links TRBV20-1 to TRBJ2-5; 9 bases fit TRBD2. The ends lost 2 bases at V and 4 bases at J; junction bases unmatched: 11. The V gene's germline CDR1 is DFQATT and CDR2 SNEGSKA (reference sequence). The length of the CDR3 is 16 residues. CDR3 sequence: CSARKGAGGRAETQYF. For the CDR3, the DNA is TGCAGTGCTAGAAAGGGAGCGGGGGGCCGAGCAGAGACCCAGTACTTC.

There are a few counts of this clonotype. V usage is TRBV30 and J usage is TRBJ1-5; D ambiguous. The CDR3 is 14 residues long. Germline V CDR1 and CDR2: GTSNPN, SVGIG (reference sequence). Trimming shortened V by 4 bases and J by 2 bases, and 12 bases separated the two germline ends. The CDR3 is CAWTKGYGNQPQHF. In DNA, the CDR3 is TGTGCCTGGACCAAGGGTTACGGCAATCAGCCCCAGCATTTT.

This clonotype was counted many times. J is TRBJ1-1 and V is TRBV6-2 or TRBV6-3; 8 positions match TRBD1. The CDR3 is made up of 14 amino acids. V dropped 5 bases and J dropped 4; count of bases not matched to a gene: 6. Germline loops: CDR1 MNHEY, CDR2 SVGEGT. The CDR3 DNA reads TGTGCCAGCAGTCCTCAGGGGGCTACCACTGAAGCTTTCTTT. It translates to CASSPQGATTEAFF.

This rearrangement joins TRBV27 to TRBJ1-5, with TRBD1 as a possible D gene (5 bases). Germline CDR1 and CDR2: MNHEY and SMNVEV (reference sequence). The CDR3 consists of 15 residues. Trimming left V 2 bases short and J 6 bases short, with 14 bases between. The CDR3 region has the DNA TGTGCCAGCAGTTTAAACTTGAGGGGAAGTCAGCCCCAGCATTTT. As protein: CASSLNLRGSQPQHF.

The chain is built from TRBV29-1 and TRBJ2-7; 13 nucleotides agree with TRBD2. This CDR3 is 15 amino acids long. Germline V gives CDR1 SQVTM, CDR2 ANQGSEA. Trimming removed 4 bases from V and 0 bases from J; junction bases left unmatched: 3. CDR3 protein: CSVATSGRTSYEQYF. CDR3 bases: TGCAGCGTTGCGACTAGCGGGAGGACCTCCTACGAGCAGTACTTC.

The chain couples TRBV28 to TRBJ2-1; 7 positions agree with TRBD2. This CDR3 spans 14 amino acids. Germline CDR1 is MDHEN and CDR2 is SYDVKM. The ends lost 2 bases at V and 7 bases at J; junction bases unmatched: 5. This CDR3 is CASSLKRDSNEQFF. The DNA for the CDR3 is TGTGCCAGCAGTTTAAAGCGGGATAGTAATGAGCAGTTCTTC.

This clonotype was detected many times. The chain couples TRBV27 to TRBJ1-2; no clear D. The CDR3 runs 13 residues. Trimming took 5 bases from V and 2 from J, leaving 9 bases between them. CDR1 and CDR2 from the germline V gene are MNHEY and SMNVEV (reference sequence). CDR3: CASSGTQNYGYTF. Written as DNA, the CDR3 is TGTGCCAGCAGTGGCACACAGAACTATGGCTACACCTTC.

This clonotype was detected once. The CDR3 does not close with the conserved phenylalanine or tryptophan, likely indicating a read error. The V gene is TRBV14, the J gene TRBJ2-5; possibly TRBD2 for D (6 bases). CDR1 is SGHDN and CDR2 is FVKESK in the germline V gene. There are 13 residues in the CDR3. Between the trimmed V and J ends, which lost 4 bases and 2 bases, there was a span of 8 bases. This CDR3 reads CASSRDFQETQYS. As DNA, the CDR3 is TGTGCCAGCAGCCGGGACTTTCAAGAGACCCAGTACTCC.

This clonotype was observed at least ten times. The CDR3 loop is CASSWTTTYEQYF. The DNA for the CDR3 is TGTGCCAGCAGTTGGACGACGACCTACGAGCAGTACTTC. The rearrangement joins TRBV2 to TRBJ2-7; D not resolved. Trimming pared 5 bases from V and 2 bases from J, leaving 10 bases between. This CDR3 comprises 13 residues. Germline CDR1 is SNHLY and CDR2 is FYNNEI.

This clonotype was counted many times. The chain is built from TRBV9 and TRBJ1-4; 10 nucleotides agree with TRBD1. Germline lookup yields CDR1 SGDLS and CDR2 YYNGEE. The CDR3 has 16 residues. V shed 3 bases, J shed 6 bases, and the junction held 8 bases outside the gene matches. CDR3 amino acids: CASSDQLGTGDEKLFF. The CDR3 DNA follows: TGTGCCAGCAGCGACCAACTGGGGACAGGGGATGAAAAACTGTTTTTT.

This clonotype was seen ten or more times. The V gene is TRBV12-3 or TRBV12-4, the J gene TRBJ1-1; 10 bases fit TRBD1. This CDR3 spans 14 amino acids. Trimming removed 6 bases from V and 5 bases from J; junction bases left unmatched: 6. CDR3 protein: CASRDDRGLTEAFF. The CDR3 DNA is TGTGCCAGCAGAGATGACAGGGGGCTGACTGAAGCTTTCTTT.

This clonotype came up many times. CDR3 bases: TGTGCCAGCAGCCCTGGAAAGAATAGCAATCAGCCCCAGCATTTT. Encoded protein: CASSPGKNSNQPQHF. This rearrangement joins TRBV28 to TRBJ1-5, with unresolved D. V shed 6 bases and J shed 0 bases, with 12 bases lying between them. Germline V gene data show CDR1 as MDHEN and CDR2 as SYDVKM. The CDR3 sequence is 15 residues long. The entire variable domain, with the rest obtained from reference TRBV28 and TRBJ1-5, is as follows: DVKVTQSSRYLVKRTGEKVFLECVQDMDHENMFWYRQDPGLGLRLIYFSYDVKMKEKGDIPEGYSVSREKKERFSLILESASTNQTSMYLCASSPGKNSNQPQHFGDGTRLSIL.

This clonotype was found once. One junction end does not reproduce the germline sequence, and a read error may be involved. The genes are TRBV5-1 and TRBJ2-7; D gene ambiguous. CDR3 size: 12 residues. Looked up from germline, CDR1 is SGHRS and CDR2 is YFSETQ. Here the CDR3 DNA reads TGCGCCAGCAGGGCTGGGTCCTACGAGCAGCACTTC. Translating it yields CASRAGSYEQHF.

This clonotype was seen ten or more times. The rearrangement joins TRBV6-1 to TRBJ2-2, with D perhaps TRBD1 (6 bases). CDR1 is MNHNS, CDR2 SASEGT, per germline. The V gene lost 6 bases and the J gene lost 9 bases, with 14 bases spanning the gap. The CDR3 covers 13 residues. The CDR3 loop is CASSGQTNRELFF. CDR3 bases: TGTGCCAGCAGCGGACAGACGAATAGGGAGCTGTTTTTT.

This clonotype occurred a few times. Here the CDR3 reads CASSLGALQETQYF. DNA for the CDR3: TGCGCCAGCAGCTTGGGGGCATTACAAGAGACCCAGTACTTC. The chain joins TRBV5-1 to TRBJ2-5; D is uncertain. The CDR3 loop spans 14 amino acids. The germline V gene has CDR1 SGHRS and CDR2 YFSETQ. V lost 0 bases and J lost 2, with 8 bases in between.

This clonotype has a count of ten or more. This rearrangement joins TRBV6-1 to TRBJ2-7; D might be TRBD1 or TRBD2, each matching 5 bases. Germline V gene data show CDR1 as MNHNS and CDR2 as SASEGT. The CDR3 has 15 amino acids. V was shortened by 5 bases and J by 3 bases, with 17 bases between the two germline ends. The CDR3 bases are TGTGCCAGCAGTCCGGGACCTCCTTACCACTACGAGCAGTACTTC. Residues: CASSPGPPYHYEQYF.

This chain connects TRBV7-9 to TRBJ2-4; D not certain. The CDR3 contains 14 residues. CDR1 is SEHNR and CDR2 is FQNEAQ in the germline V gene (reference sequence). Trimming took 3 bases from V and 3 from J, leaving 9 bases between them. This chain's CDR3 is CASSFGSVKNIQYF. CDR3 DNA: TGTGCCAGCAGCTTTGGAAGCGTCAAAAACATTCAGTACTTC.

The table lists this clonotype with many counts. The CDR3 DNA reads TGTGCCATGAACCGGGACAGGGATCATGGCTACACCTTC. Translation: CAMNRDRDHGYTF. The chain combines TRBV10-3 with TRBJ1-2, with 9 bases matching TRBD1. CDR1 is ENHRY and CDR2 is SYGVKD in the germline V gene. J lost 6 bases, V lost 9 bases, and 8 bases had no gene match. The CDR3 totals 13 residues.

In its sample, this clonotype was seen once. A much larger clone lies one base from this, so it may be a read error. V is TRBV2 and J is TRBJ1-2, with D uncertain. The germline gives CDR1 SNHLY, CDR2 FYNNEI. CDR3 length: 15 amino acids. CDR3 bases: TGTGCCAGCAGCGAAGACTCCGAGACATTAACTTCCTACACCTTC. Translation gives CASSEDSETLTSYTF.